A single sample gave rise to the 30 T cell receptor beta chains below, sequenced in a study of blood T cell repertoires in COVID-19. TCRdb's copy holds only in-frame clones and misses some; the assay was immunoSEQ multiplex PCR. Seen here are around 380,000 clones, around 87% observed once, and the top ten hold approximately 1.2%. The sequenced material came from PBMCs or T cells enriched from blood (not recorded which). The receptors derive from a man younger than 45 who had recovered from COVID-19.

This clone came up once. The V gene is TRBV2, the J gene TRBJ2-7; 8 bases agree with TRBD1. Germline V gene data show CDR1 as SNHLY and CDR2 as FYNNEI. V shed 3 bases, J shed 0 bases, and the junction held 7 bases outside the gene matches. The CDR3 contains 16 residues. CDR3 in amino acids: CASSDPGGSGSYEQYF. The CDR3 DNA reads TGTGCCAGCAGTGACCCAGGGGGCTCCGGCTCCTACGAGCAGTACTTC. The entire variable domain, with the rest obtained from reference TRBV2 and TRBJ2-7, is as follows: EPEVTQTPSHQVTQMGQEVILRCVPISNHLYFYWYRQILGQKVEFLVSFYNNEISEKSEIFDDQFSVERPDGSNFTLKIRSTKLEDSAMYFCASSDPGGSGSYEQYFGPGTRLTVT.

The chain uses TRBV10-3 and TRBJ2-3, with D possibly matching TRBD2 (5 bases). The CDR3 runs 18 residues. V lost 4 bases to trimming and J lost 2 bases, with 22 bases between them. CDR1 is ENHRY, CDR2 SYGVKD, per germline. CDR3 in amino acids: CAISALVRGFETTDTQYF. The CDR3 bases are TGTGCCATCAGTGCCCTCGTACGAGGGTTCGAAACCACAGATACGCAGTATTTT.

A remark on this clone: Other DNA variants within this sample encode the same CDR3. The chain combines TRBV20-1 with TRBJ1-1; D uncertain. Germline V gives CDR1 DFQATT, CDR2 SNEGSKA (reference sequence). The CDR3 consists of 11 residues. V was pared by 6 bases and J by 1 base, with 6 bases between. The CDR3 spells CSATRNTEAFF. CDR3 bases: TGCAGTGCCACCAGGAACACTGAAGCTTTCTTT.

The chain couples TRBV27 to TRBJ2-1; D gene uncertain. Deletions cut 6 bases from V and 0 bases from J, with 9 bases between. The CDR3 has 14 residues. The germline gives CDR1 MNHEY, CDR2 SMNVEV (reference sequence). This CDR3 is CASRPPSSYNEQFF. CDR3 nucleotide sequence: TGTGCCAGCAGGCCACCTAGCTCCTACAATGAGCAGTTCTTC.

This sequence joins TRBV7-9 and TRBJ2-3; D not certain. This CDR3 contains 12 residues. V was trimmed by 5 bases and J by 3 bases, leaving 6 bases between them. Per the germline V gene, CDR1 is SEHNR and CDR2 is FQNEAQ (reference sequence). CDR3 sequence reads: CASSPRTDTQYF. CDR3 bases: TGTGCCAGCAGCCCTCGGACAGATACGCAGTATTTT.

The chain uses TRBV7-2 and TRBJ1-1; D remains unclear. The V gene lost 3 bases and the J gene lost 0 bases, with 14 bases spanning the gap. From germline, CDR1 is SGHTA and CDR2 FQGNSA. The CDR3 extends over 16 amino acids. The DNA of the CDR3 is TGTGCCAGCAGCTTTGGCGTTGGGCTTCTGAACACTGAAGCTTTCTTT. Amino acids: CASSFGVGLLNTEAFF.

This rearrangement joins TRBV30 to TRBJ1-2; D is uncertain. Deletions cut 4 bases from V and 5 bases from J, with 14 bases between. The germline gives CDR1 GTSNPN, CDR2 SVGIG (reference sequence). The CDR3 runs 13 residues. The DNA for the CDR3 is TGTGCCTGGATTTCGAATACGGGATATGGCTACACCTTC. This translates into CAWISNTGYGYTF.

This chain links TRBV29-1 with TRBJ2-7, with 10 bases matching TRBD2. V was clipped by 4 bases and J by 6 bases; unmatched bases: 9. The CDR3 has 14 amino acids. CDR1 is SQVTM, CDR2 ANQGSEA, per germline. CDR3 loop: CSVVGTSDTREQYF. CDR3 DNA: TGCAGCGTTGTCGGGACTAGCGATACCCGCGAGCAGTACTTC.

The chain uses TRBV6-5 and TRBJ1-1; tentatively, D is TRBD1 (5 bases). Germline CDR1 and CDR2: MNHEY and SVGAGI. There are 14 residues in the CDR3. Trimming stripped 0 bases from V and 4 bases from J, with 9 bases between. CDR3: CASSYSGHLTEAFF. Here the CDR3 DNA reads TGTGCCAGCAGTTACTCTGGACACCTCACTGAAGCTTTCTTT.

A word on this clone: Mismatch with germline at one junction end may stem from a read error. The chain links TRBV11-3 to TRBJ2-7, with D hard to call. The CDR3 loop spans 10 amino acids. The germline CDR1 and CDR2 sequences are SGHNT and YENEEA. The CDR3 here is CASSLRPLGF. For the CDR3, the DNA is TGTGCCAGCAGCTTGAGGCCGCTGGGTTTC.

The V gene is TRBV7-2, the J gene TRBJ2-1; possibly TRBD2 for D (6 bases). Trimming removed 3 bases at V and 12 bases at J, with 18 bases between. The CDR3 spans 14 residues. CDR1 SGHTA and CDR2 FQGNSA come from the germline V gene. CDR3 bases: TGTGCCAGCAGCTTTCCAAGACCCGGAGCGGGGCAGTTCTTC. Translating it yields CASSFPRPGAGQFF.

The rearrangement links TRBV7-2 to TRBJ2-7; no firm D call. Germline V CDR1 and CDR2: SGHTA, FQGNSA. V was clipped by 1 base and J by 0 bases, with 7 bases between them. There are 14 residues in the CDR3. The CDR3 protein is CASSLVPSSYEQYF. The DNA for the CDR3 is TGTGCCAGCAGCTTAGTCCCGAGCTCCTACGAGCAGTACTTC.

This clone has a single count. The chain joins TRBV7-2 to TRBJ2-7; 9 positions match TRBD1. Germline V gene sequence: CDR1 SGHTA, CDR2 FQGNSA. The trim removed 4 bases at V and 4 bases at J, leaving 14 bases unmatched. The CDR3 runs 17 residues. The DNA of the CDR3 is TGTGCCAGCAGCTACAAGGTTGAACAGGGGGCGAGGTACGAGCAGTACTTC. This gives the protein CASSYKVEQGARYEQYF.

This chain joins TRBV6-5 and TRBJ1-2; 10 nucleotides line up with TRBD1. The V and J ends lost 6 bases and 8 bases, in that order; junction bases with no gene match: 9. The CDR3 contains 14 residues. The V gene's germline CDR1 is MNHEY and CDR2 SVGAGI. CDR3 sequence reads: CASRRSGTGEGYTF. In DNA form, the CDR3 reads TGTGCCAGCAGGCGAAGTGGGACAGGGGAGGGCTACACCTTC.

V is TRBV7-2 and J is TRBJ2-2, with D possibly TRBD2 on 7 matching bases. Germline V lookup: CDR1 SGHTA, CDR2 FQGNSA. CDR3 size: 14 residues. The V and J ends lost 0 bases and 6 bases respectively, with 8 bases between them. The CDR3 bases are TGTGCCAGCAGCTTAGCGGGGGGGCCCGGGGAGCTGTTTTTT. Its protein product is CASSLAGGPGELFF.

This rearrangement joins TRBV5-1 to TRBJ2-7; D is ambiguous. This CDR3 contains 13 residues. In germline, CDR1 is SGHRS, CDR2 YFSETQ. Trimming left V 4 bases short and J 0 bases short, with 8 bases between. CDR3 sequence reads: CASSPEASYEQYF. The CDR3 coding sequence is TGCGCCAGCAGCCCTGAGGCCTCCTACGAGCAGTACTTC.

CDR3 amino acids: CAWSLQGRRYTF. CDR3 DNA: TGTGCCTGGAGCCTACAGGGTCGGAGATACACCTTC. The chain is built from TRBV30 and TRBJ1-2, with D tentatively TRBD1 (6 bases). This CDR3 is 12 amino acids long. Germline V gene data show CDR1 as GTSNPN and CDR2 as SVGIG (reference sequence). V was clipped by 3 bases and J by 11 bases, with 16 bases between them.

This clone has a handful of counts. The V and J genes are TRBV5-4 and TRBJ1-6; D remains unclear. Germline V lookup: CDR1 SGHNT, CDR2 YYREEE (reference sequence). Trimming stripped 5 bases from V and 0 bases from J, with 6 bases between. The CDR3 consists of 14 residues. The CDR3 is CASRQSSYNSPLHF. The CDR3 DNA reads as TGTGCCAGCAGACAGAGCTCCTATAATTCACCCCTCCACTTT.

The rearrangement links TRBV6-5 to TRBJ1-6; D call uncertain. This CDR3 is 15 amino acids long. CDR1 and CDR2 (germline): MNHEY, SVGAGI. Between the trimmed V and J ends, which lost 5 bases and 7 bases, there was a span of 15 bases. CDR3 sequence reads: CASSRLTNDNSPLHF. CDR3 in DNA: TGTGCCAGCAGTCGCCTGACAAACGACAATTCACCCCTCCACTTT.

This rearrangement joins TRBV6-5 to TRBJ1-6; D may be TRBD1 (5 bases). Trimming pared 6 bases from V and 4 bases from J, leaving 10 bases between. CDR1 is MNHEY, CDR2 SVGAGI, per germline. The CDR3 extends over 14 amino acids. CDR3 region: CASRQDIYNSPLHF. CDR3 DNA: TGTGCCAGCAGACAGGATATATATAATTCACCCCTCCACTTT.

The V gene is TRBV18, the J gene TRBJ1-1, with TRBD1 identical over 8 bases. There are 14 residues in the CDR3. V lost 5 bases and J lost 4; bases outside the gene matches: 6. Per the germline V gene, CDR1 is KGHSH and CDR2 is LQKENI. CDR3 DNA: TGTGCCAGCTCAACCGGACAGGGAGGCACTGAAGCTTTCTTT. It yields the protein CASSTGQGGTEAFF.

The V and J genes are TRBV25-1 and TRBJ1-4, with TRBD1 matching over 9 bases. The CDR3 runs 16 residues. The J segment lost 8 bases and the V segment lost 2 bases, leaving 9 bases of the junction unmatched. Germline V gene lookup returns CDR1 MGHDK and CDR2 SYGVNS. CDR3 DNA: TGTGCCAGCAGTGAAATTCGAGGGGGGACAGGGGAAAAACTGTTTTTT. Its translation is CASSEIRGGTGEKLFF. Full variable domain (rest looked up from reference TRBV25-1 and TRBJ1-4): EADIYQTPRYLVIGTGKKITLECSQTMGHDKMYWYQQDPGMELHLIHYSYGVNSTEKGDLSSESTVSRIRTEHFPLTLESARPSHTSQYLCASSEIRGGTGEKLFFGSGTQLSVL.

A few counts support this clone. The V gene is TRBV2, the J gene TRBJ1-1; the D gene is possibly TRBD1 (5 bases). This CDR3 is built from 14 residues. Germline V CDR1 and CDR2: SNHLY, FYNNEI. Trimming left V 6 bases short and J 0 bases short, with 11 bases between. In nucleotides, the CDR3 is TGTGCCAGCAGATTACAGGCGATGAACACTGAAGCTTTCTTT. This translates into CASRLQAMNTEAFF. Based on the CDR3 plus reference TRBV2 and TRBJ1-1, the full variable domain is EPEVTQTPSHQVTQMGQEVILRCVPISNHLYFYWYRQILGQKVEFLVSFYNNEISEKSEIFDDQFSVERPDGSNFTLKIRSTKLEDSAMYFCASRLQAMNTEAFFGQGTRLTVV.

The gene calls are TRBV6-5 and TRBJ1-2, with D unresolved. The germline V gene encodes CDR1 MNHEY and CDR2 SVGAGI. The CDR3 is made up of 14 amino acids. V gave up 0 bases and J gave up 7 bases, with 12 bases separating them. The CDR3: CASSYSLEGTGYTF. The CDR3 coding sequence is TGTGCCAGCAGTTACTCCTTGGAGGGAACTGGCTACACCTTC.

Points on this clone: Distinct nucleotide sequences in the sample also encode this CDR3. The gene calls are TRBV12-3 or TRBV12-4 and TRBJ1-2; D remains ambiguous. The CDR3 contains 13 residues. Trimming removed 1 base from V and 2 bases from J, with 5 bases in between. CDR3 DNA: TGTGCCAGCAGTTTAGGGCGGAACTATGGCTACACCTTC. Protein product: CASSLGRNYGYTF.

The chain couples TRBV11-2 to TRBJ1-3, with 7 bases matching TRBD1. Trimming removed 5 bases from V and 0 bases from J; junction bases left unmatched: 7. The germline CDR1 and CDR2 sequences are SGHAT and FQNNGV. There are 16 residues in the CDR3. The CDR3 DNA sequence: TGTGCCAGCAGCCCCCACGACAGGGTCTCTGGAAACACCATATATTTT. Its translation is CASSPHDRVSGNTIYF.

The J gene is TRBJ2-3, the V gene TRBV7-2, with 9 bases aligning to TRBD2. The germline V gene has CDR1 SGHTA and CDR2 FQGNSA. The CDR3 is 16 residues long. After removal of 5 bases from V and 7 bases from J, the junction contained 13 bases not matched to a gene. CDR3 coding DNA: TGTGCCAGCAGCCGGGGAGTGGCGGGGGGGCTCAATACGCAGTATTTT. Translated, it gives CASSRGVAGGLNTQYF. The entire variable domain, with the rest obtained from reference TRBV7-2 and TRBJ2-3, is as follows: GAGVSQSPSNKVTEKGKDVELRCDPISGHTALYWYRQSLGQGLEFLIYFQGNSAPDKSGLPSDRFSAERTGGSVSTLTIQRTQQEDSAVYLCASSRGVAGGLNTQYFGPGTRLTVL.

The chain carries TRBV6-5 and TRBJ2-1; 7 bases line up with TRBD1. The CDR3 runs 14 residues. V lost 6 bases, J lost 6 bases, and 8 bases stayed unmatched. Germline CDR1 and CDR2: MNHEY and SVGAGI. CDR3 sequence reads: CASRYPGQSNEQFF. The CDR3 DNA is TGTGCCAGCAGATATCCGGGACAGTCCAATGAGCAGTTCTTC.

The V gene is TRBV19, the J gene TRBJ1-4; 8 bases are a match to TRBD1. The CDR3 length is 13 residues. V trimming: 10 bases; J trimming: 7 bases; junction bases outside the gene matches: 8. The germline V gene has CDR1 LNHDA and CDR2 SQIVND (reference sequence). CDR3 in DNA: TGTGCCACGCAGGACAGGGTCAGTGAAAAACTGTTTTTT. Translation gives CATQDRVSEKLFF.

The chain employs TRBV24-1 and TRBJ2-1, with no clear D. The CDR3 length is 15 residues. Germline CDR1 reads KGHDR; CDR2 reads SFDVKD. Deletions cut 4 bases from V and 0 bases from J, with 9 bases between. The CDR3 DNA reads as TGTGCCACCAGTGACATACGTAGCTCCTACAATGAGCAGTTCTTC. It encodes CATSDIRSSYNEQFF.